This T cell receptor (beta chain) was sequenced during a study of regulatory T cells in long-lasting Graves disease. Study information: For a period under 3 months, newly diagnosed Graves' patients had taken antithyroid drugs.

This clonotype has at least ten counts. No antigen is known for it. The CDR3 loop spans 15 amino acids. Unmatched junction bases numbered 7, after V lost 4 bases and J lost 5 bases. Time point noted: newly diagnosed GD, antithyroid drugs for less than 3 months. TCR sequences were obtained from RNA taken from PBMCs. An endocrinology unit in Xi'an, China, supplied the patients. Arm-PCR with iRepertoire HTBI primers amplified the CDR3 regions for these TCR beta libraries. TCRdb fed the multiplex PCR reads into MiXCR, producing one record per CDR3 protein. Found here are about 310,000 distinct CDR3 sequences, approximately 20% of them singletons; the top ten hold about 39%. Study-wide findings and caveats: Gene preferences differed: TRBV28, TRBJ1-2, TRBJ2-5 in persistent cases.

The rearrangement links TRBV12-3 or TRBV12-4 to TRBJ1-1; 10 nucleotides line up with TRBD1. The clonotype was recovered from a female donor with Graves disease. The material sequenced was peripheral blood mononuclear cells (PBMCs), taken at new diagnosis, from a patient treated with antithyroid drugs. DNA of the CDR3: TGTGCCAGCAGTTCTAGACAGGGGGCGCGAACTGAAGCTTTCTTT. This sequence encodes CASSSRQGARTEAFF.